This TCR beta chain emerged from a study of T cells after yellow fever vaccination. TCRdb re-analysed the 5' RACE reads in MiXCR, keeping a single row per CDR3 protein. The data show some 560,000 distinct CDR3 sequences, over 15% seen once. The germline gives CDR1 SGHTA, CDR2 FQGNSA. The CDR3 is made up of 15 amino acids. V was clipped by 7 bases and J by 4 bases; unmatched bases: 9. This chain connects TRBV7-2 to TRBJ2-2; TRBD1 agrees at 7 bases. Here the sequenced sample was PBMCs, taken 15 days after the yellow fever booster vaccination. The sequence derives from a young man who received the YFV17D yellow fever vaccine. CDR3 amino acids: CASNRQGAGTGELFF. Here the CDR3 DNA reads TGTGCCAGCAACAGACAGGGTGCAGGCACCGGGGAGCTGTTTTTT.